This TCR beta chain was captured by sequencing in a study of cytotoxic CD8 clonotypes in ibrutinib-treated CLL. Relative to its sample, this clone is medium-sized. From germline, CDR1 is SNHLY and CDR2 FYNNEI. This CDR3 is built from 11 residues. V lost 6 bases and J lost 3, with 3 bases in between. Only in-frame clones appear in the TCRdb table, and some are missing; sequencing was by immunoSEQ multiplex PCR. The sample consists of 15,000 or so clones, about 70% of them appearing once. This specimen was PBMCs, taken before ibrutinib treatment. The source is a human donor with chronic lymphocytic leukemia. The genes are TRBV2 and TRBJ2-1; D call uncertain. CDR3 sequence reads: CASRNYNEQFF. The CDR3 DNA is TGTGCCAGCAGAAACTACAATGAGCAGTTCTTC. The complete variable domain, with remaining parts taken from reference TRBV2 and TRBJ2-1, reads EPEVTQTPSHQVTQMGQEVILRCVPISNHLYFYWYRQILGQKVEFLVSFYNNEISEKSEIFDDQFSVERPDGSNFTLKIRSTKLEDSAMYFCASRNYNEQFFGPGTRLTVL.